This entry lists 9 T cell receptor beta chains sequenced from one sample in a study of shared clonotypes between healthy human individuals. Profiled with immunoSEQ multiplex PCR; TCRdb holds only in-frame clones, not every one. The sample contains about 2,200,000 clones, about 92% of which appear only once. Naive CD8 cells, CD45RO-negative and positively selected for CCR7, excluded terminally differentiated effector memory CD45RA+ cells. Sequencing was performed on naive CD8+ T cells from PBMCs. The receptors derive from a man aged 18 to 30 in good health. Some clones in this sample may be carry-over from other donors' samples.

This chain uses TRBV7-9 with TRBJ2-6, with a tentative D call TRBD1 (6 bases). The CDR3 loop spans 19 amino acids. Per the germline V gene, CDR1 is SEHNR and CDR2 is FQNEAQ (reference sequence). Trimming took 5 bases from V and 2 from J, leaving 22 bases between them. CDR3: CASSDRGSEGRAGANVLTF. The CDR3 nucleotides read TGTGCCAGCAGCGATAGGGGGTCAGAGGGTAGAGCTGGGGCCAACGTCCTGACTTTC.

The V gene is TRBV9, the J gene TRBJ2-7; 10 positions agree with TRBD1. V dropped 3 bases and J dropped 5; count of bases not matched to a gene: 2. From germline, CDR1 is SGDLS and CDR2 YYNGEE. The CDR3 consists of 13 residues. For the CDR3, the DNA is TGTGCCAGCAGCGGGGGACAGGGGAACGAGCAGTACTTC. It translates to CASSGGQGNEQYF.

On this clone itself: At the DNA level, this CDR3 is encoded by other sequences in the same sample as well. The rearrangement links TRBV27 to TRBJ1-1; the D gene is possibly TRBD1 (6 bases). CDR3 length: 14 amino acids. With 2 bases removed from V and 1 base from J, the gap between germline ends came to 8 bases. CDR1 MNHEY and CDR2 SMNVEV come from the germline V gene (reference sequence). The CDR3 coding sequence is TGTGCCAGCAGTTTACTACAGGGGAACACTGAAGCTTTCTTT. Protein product: CASSLLQGNTEAFF.

Notes on this clone: The identical CDR3 is also encoded by other nucleotide sequences in the sample. The CDR3 here is CASSVAGLSYEQYF. The CDR3 nucleotides read TGTGCCAGCAGCGTAGCGGGGTTGTCCTACGAGCAGTACTTC. The chain carries TRBV9 and TRBJ2-7; D might be TRBD2 (5 bases). Per the germline V gene, CDR1 is SGDLS and CDR2 is YYNGEE. CDR3 size: 14 residues. V lost 0 bases and J 1 base, leaving 8 bases between the germline ends.

This clone has only one observation. The rearrangement uses TRBV5-1 and TRBJ2-3; TRBD2 matches at 14 bases. V lost 3 bases and J lost 1; bases outside the gene matches: 1. Per germline, CDR1 SGHRS and CDR2 YFSETQ. This CDR3 spans 16 amino acids. Written as DNA, the CDR3 is TGCGCCAGCAGCTCGGGACTAGCGGGGGGCACAGATACGCAGTATTTT. Amino acids: CASSSGLAGGTDTQYF.

The genes are TRBV30 and TRBJ2-2; D may correspond to TRBD1 or TRBD2 (6 bases each). CDR1 is GTSNPN, CDR2 SVGIG, per germline (reference sequence). Trimming stripped 3 bases from V and 0 bases from J, with 14 bases between. This CDR3 is 16 amino acids long. CDR3 sequence reads: CAWSGGHHSNTGELFF. Written as DNA, the CDR3 is TGTGCCTGGAGCGGGGGACACCACTCGAACACCGGGGAGCTGTTTTTT. Based on the CDR3 plus reference TRBV30 and TRBJ2-2, the full variable domain is SQTIHQWPATLVQPVGSPLSLECTVEGTSNPNLYWYRQAAGRGLQLLFYSVGIGQISSEVPQNLSASRPQDRQFILSSKKLLLSDSGFYLCAWSGGHHSNTGELFFGEGSRLTVL.

The rearrangement joins TRBV7-2 to TRBJ1-2; 9 bases agree with TRBD1. V shed 7 bases and J 3 bases; nucleotides not matched to a gene: 12. The germline gives CDR1 SGHTA, CDR2 FQGNSA. The CDR3 covers 16 residues. CDR3 region: CASTILPRQGDYGYTF. The CDR3 DNA sequence: TGTGCCAGCACCATTTTACCCCGACAGGGGGACTATGGCTACACCTTC.

V usage is TRBV27 and J usage is TRBJ2-1; a possible D gene is TRBD1 (6 bases). There are 13 residues in the CDR3. Trimming took off 5 bases at V and 7 bases at J, with 12 bases between the two ends. CDR1 is MNHEY, CDR2 SMNVEV, per germline (reference sequence). CDR3 region: CASSPLDRNEQFF. As DNA, the CDR3 is TGTGCCAGCAGTCCCTTGGACAGAAATGAGCAGTTCTTC.

On this clone itself: The sample holds other DNA sequences that translate to the same CDR3. The chain joins TRBV27 to TRBJ1-5; D might be TRBD1 (6 bases). V was cut by 6 bases and J by 0 bases, with 12 bases left in between. This CDR3 has 15 residues. Per the germline V gene, CDR1 is MNHEY and CDR2 is SMNVEV (reference sequence). For the CDR3, the DNA is TGTGCCAGCAGCCTAGGGGGTTATAGCAATCAGCCCCAGCATTTT. This translates into CASSLGGYSNQPQHF.